The 14 T cell receptor beta chains below come from one sample, sequenced in a study of blood T cell repertoires in COVID-19. Only in-frame clones appear in the TCRdb table, and some are missing; sequencing was by immunoSEQ multiplex PCR. Among around 20,000 clones listed, 82% were seen once. The sample comprised peripheral blood. The receptors come from a human donor in a cohort sampled during active COVID-19.

The V call is TRBV29-1, the J call TRBJ2-7, with 7 bases matching TRBD2. J was trimmed by 3 bases and V by 6 bases; bases with no gene match: 20. CDR1 and CDR2 (germline): SQVTM, ANQGSEA. The CDR3 runs to 17 residues. CDR3 DNA: TGCAGCGTCATAGACCTACGTTTGACTAGCTCCAGCTACGAGCAGTACTTC. Its protein product is CSVIDLRLTSSSYEQYF.

The chain combines TRBV2 with TRBJ1-6; D perhaps matches TRBD1 (6 bases). Trimming shortened V by 8 bases and J by 7 bases, and 12 bases separated the two germline ends. CDR3 length equals 13 residues. From germline, CDR1 is SNHLY and CDR2 FYNNEI. CDR3 bases: TGTGCCAGCGGCGAGGGGGGGAATTCACCCCTCCACTTT. Protein: CASGEGGNSPLHF.

The chain has TRBV19 and TRBJ2-7; weak D call: TRBD1 (6 bases). Per germline, CDR1 LNHDA and CDR2 SQIVND (reference sequence). Trimming took 5 bases from V and 6 from J, leaving 23 bases between them. The CDR3 runs to 16 residues. The CDR3 DNA sequence: TGTGCCAGTAGTCCGCGACAGTCTGGGGGCTTGGGCGAGCAGTACTTC. It yields the protein CASSPRQSGGLGEQYF.

The rearrangement uses TRBV28 and TRBJ2-7; D ambiguous. Germline CDR1 MDHEN, CDR2 SYDVKM. Trimming left V 3 bases short and J 3 bases short, with 6 bases between. CDR3 length: 12 amino acids. CDR3 DNA sequence: TGTGCCAGCAGTTTGCGGAGCTACGAGCAGTACTTC. This translates into CASSLRSYEQYF.

V usage is TRBV7-2 and J usage is TRBJ2-3; 7 nucleotides align to TRBD1. The CDR3 has 16 amino acids. Trimming took 2 bases from V and 3 from J; bases not matched to a gene: 8. The germline gives CDR1 SGHTA, CDR2 FQGNSA. CDR3 bases: TGTGCCAGCAGCTTAAGAGGGGGCGGAGGAACAGATACGCAGTATTTT. It is translated as CASSLRGGGGTDTQYF.

This clone came up a few times. The chain is built from TRBV2 and TRBJ1-4; 7 nucleotides align to TRBD1. Germline V gene lookup returns CDR1 SNHLY and CDR2 FYNNEI. The CDR3 contains 12 residues. V lost 10 bases to trimming and J lost 8 bases; unmatched junction nucleotides: 7. CDR3 region: CATTGAGEKLFF. Written as DNA, the CDR3 is TGTGCCACCACAGGGGCGGGGGAAAAACTGTTTTTT.

This sequence joins TRBV2 and TRBJ1-1; D remains ambiguous. The germline V gene has CDR1 SNHLY and CDR2 FYNNEI. V lost 7 bases to trimming and J lost 1 base, with 13 bases between them. The CDR3 length is 14 residues. The CDR3 loop is CASTRRVKNTEAFF. The CDR3 coding sequence is TGTGCCAGCACCCGGAGGGTCAAGAACACTGAAGCTTTCTTT.

This clone has a single count. The CDR3 loop reads CASSEQGPSYEQYF. The CDR3, as DNA: TGTGCCAGCAGTGAACAGGGTCCCTCCTACGAGCAGTACTTC. The V and J genes are TRBV25-1 and TRBJ2-7, with a weak D call TRBD1 (5 bases). The germline V gene encodes CDR1 MGHDK and CDR2 SYGVNS. The CDR3 is made up of 14 amino acids. With 2 bases removed from V and 0 bases from J, the gap between germline ends came to 8 bases.

J is TRBJ1-5 and V is TRBV6-5; TRBD1 might be the D (6 bases). CDR3 length equals 14 residues. V was clipped by 2 bases and J by 7 bases, with 12 bases between them. Per the germline V gene, CDR1 is MNHEY and CDR2 is SVGAGI. The CDR3 spells CASSYGQGIQPQHF. The CDR3 DNA is TGTGCCAGCAGTTACGGTCAGGGGATACAGCCCCAGCATTTT.

The chain couples TRBV7-8 to TRBJ2-2; D might be TRBD1 (5 bases). Trimming took 5 bases from V and 6 from J, leaving 13 bases between them. Germline-derived CDR1 and CDR2 are SGHVS and FQNEAQ. This CDR3 is 14 amino acids long. This chain's CDR3 is CASSPRVSPGELFF. CDR3 DNA: TGTGCCAGCAGCCCCAGGGTCTCCCCCGGGGAGCTGTTTTTT.

This rearrangement joins TRBV12-5 to TRBJ1-1, with D unresolved. Per the germline V gene, CDR1 is LGHNT and CDR2 is FRNRAP. There are 15 residues in the CDR3. Trimming removed 5 bases from V and 4 bases from J, with 17 bases in between. CDR3: CASGPGGGHGTEAFF. DNA of the CDR3: TGTGCTAGTGGTCCCGGAGGAGGGCACGGCACTGAAGCTTTCTTT.

The chain links TRBV6-2 or TRBV6-3 to TRBJ1-2, with D unresolved. Germline V lookup: CDR1 MNHEY, CDR2 SVGEGT. The germline V and J ends were trimmed by 3 bases and 5 bases, with 16 bases remaining between them. The CDR3 has 15 residues. DNA for the CDR3: TGTGCCAGCAGTTATGCAACCGTATATAGTTATGGCTACACCTTC. Residues: CASSYATVYSYGYTF.

The rearrangement uses TRBV10-3 and TRBJ1-1; tentative D call: TRBD1 (5 bases). There are 14 residues in the CDR3. Germline CDR1 reads ENHRY; CDR2 reads SYGVKD. Deletions cut 5 bases from V and 3 bases from J, with 13 bases between. The CDR3 sequence: CAISHRAGDTEAFF. In nucleotides, the CDR3 is TGTGCCATCAGTCACCGAGCGGGGGACACTGAAGCTTTCTTT.

About this clone itself: Mismatch with germline at one junction end may stem from a read error. The chain carries TRBV7-2 and TRBJ2-1; 12 nucleotides match TRBD2. Germline values: CDR1 SGHTA, CDR2 FQGNSA. This CDR3 is built from 14 residues. Here the CDR3 DNA reads TGTGCCAGCAGCCTAGCGGGAGGGCGCAATGAGCAGTTCTTC. It translates to CASSLAGGRNEQFF.